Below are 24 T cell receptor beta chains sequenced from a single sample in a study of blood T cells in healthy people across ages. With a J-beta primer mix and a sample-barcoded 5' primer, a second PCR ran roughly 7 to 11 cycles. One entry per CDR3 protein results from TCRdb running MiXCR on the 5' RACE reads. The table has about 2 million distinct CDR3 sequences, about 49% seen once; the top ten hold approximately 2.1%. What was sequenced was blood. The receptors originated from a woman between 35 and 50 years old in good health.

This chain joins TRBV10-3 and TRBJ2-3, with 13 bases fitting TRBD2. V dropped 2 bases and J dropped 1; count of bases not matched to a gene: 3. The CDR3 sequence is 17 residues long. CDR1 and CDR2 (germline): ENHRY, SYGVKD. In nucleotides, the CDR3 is TGTGCCATCAGTGAGCCGGGGACTAGCGGGGGCACAGATACGCAGTATTTT. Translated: CAISEPGTSGGTDTQYF.

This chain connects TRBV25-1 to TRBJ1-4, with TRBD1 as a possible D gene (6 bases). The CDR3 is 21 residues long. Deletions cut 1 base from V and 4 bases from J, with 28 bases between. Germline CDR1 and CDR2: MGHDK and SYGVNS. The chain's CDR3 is CASSESRIFSGALVLNEKLFF. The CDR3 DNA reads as TGTGCCAGCAGTGAATCCCGAATCTTTTCGGGGGCCCTAGTCCTTAATGAAAAACTGTTTTTT.

In DNA, the CDR3 is TGCAGTGCTAGCGCAACTAGCGGGGGTTACAATGAGCAGTTCTTC. It specifies CSASATSGGYNEQFF. The genes are TRBV20-1 and TRBJ2-1; 11 bases match TRBD2. V lost 3 bases and J lost 4; bases outside the gene matches: 5. The germline gives CDR1 DFQATT, CDR2 SNEGSKA (reference sequence). The CDR3 length is 15 residues.

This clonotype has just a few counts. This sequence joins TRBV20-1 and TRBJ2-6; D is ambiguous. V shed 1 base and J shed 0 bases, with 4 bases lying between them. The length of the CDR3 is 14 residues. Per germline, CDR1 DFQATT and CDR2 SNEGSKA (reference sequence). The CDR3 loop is CSARALSGANVLTF. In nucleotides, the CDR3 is TGCAGTGCTAGAGCCCTCTCTGGGGCCAACGTCCTGACTTTC.

The CDR3 sequence: CASSSQGVANYGYTF. The CDR3, as DNA: TGTGCCAGCAGTTCCCAAGGGGTTGCAAACTATGGCTACACCTTC. The chain has TRBV27 and TRBJ1-2, with D possibly being TRBD1 (5 bases). V shed 4 bases and J shed 2 bases, with 14 bases lying between them. From germline, CDR1 is MNHEY and CDR2 SMNVEV (reference sequence). This CDR3 comprises 15 residues.

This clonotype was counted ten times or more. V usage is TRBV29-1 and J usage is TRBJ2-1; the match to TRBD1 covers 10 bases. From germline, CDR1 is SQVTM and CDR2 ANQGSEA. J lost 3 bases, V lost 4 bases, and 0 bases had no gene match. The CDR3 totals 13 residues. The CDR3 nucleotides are TGCAGCGTTGGGACAGGGGGCTACAATGAGCAGTTCTTC. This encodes CSVGTGGYNEQFF.

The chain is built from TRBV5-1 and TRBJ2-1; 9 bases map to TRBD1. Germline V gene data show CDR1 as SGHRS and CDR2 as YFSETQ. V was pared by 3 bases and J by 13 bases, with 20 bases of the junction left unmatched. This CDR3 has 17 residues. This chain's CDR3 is CASSSRPMGQGGETQFF. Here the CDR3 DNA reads TGCGCCAGCAGCTCTCGCCCCATGGGACAGGGAGGGGAGACCCAGTTCTTC.

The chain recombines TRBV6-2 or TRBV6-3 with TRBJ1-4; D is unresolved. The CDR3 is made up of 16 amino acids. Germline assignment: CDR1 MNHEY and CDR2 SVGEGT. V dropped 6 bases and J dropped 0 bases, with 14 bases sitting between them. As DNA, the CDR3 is TGTGCCAGCAGAACCTTTGGTAAAGCAACTAATGAAAAACTGTTTTTT. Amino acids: CASRTFGKATNEKLFF.

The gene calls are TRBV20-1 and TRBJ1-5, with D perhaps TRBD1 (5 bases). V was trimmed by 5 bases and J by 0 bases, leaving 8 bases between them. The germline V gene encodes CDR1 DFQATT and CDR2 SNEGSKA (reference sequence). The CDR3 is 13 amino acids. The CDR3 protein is CSAVQGSNQPQHF. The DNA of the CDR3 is TGCAGTGCTGTCCAGGGTAGCAATCAGCCCCAGCATTTT.

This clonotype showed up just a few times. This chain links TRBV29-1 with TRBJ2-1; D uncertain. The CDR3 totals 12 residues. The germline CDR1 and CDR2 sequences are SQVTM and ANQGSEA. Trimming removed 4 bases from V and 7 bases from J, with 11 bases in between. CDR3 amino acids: CSVVARVNEQFF. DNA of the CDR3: TGCAGCGTTGTTGCTAGGGTGAATGAGCAGTTCTTC.

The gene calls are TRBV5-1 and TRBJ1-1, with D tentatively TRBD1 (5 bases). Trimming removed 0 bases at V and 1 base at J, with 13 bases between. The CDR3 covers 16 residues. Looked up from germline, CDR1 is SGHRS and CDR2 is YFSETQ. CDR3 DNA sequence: TGCGCCAGCAGCTTGGTTCCAGGGAGGAAGAACACTGAAGCTTTCTTT. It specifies CASSLVPGRKNTEAFF.

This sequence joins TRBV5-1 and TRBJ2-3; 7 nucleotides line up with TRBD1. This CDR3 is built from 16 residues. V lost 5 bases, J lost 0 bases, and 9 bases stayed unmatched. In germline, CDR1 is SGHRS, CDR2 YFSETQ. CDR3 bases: TGCGCCAGCAGTCGGACAGGCTCGACCAGCACAGATACGCAGTATTTT. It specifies CASSRTGSTSTDTQYF.

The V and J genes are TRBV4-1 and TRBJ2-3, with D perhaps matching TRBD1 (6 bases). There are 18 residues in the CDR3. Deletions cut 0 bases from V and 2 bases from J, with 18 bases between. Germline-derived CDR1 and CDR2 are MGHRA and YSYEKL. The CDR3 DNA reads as TGCGCCAGCAGCCAAGATGTCCCAGGGGCGCTTAACACAGATACGCAGTATTTT. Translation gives CASSQDVPGALNTDTQYF.

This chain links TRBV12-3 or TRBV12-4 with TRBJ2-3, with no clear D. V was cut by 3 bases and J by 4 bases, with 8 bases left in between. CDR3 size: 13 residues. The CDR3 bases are TGTGCCAGCAGTTTTATCCCCTCAGATACGCAGTATTTT. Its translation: CASSFIPSDTQYF.

The DNA for the CDR3 is TGTGCCAGCAGCTTGGCCTCGGCAGGGGCCGTCCAAGAGACCCAGTACTTC. Amino acid sequence: CASSLASAGAVQETQYF. The gene calls are TRBV5-5 and TRBJ2-5, with D maybe TRBD1 (6 bases). The CDR3 spans 17 residues. Germline values: CDR1 SGHKS, CDR2 YYEKEE (reference sequence). V dropped 0 bases and J dropped 1 base, with 16 bases sitting between them. Filled out from reference TRBV5-5 and TRBJ2-5, the complete variable domain reads DAGVTQSPTHLIKTRGQQVTLRCSPISGHKSVSWYQQVLGQGPQFIFQYYEKEERGRGNFPDRFSARQFPNYSSELNVNALLLGDSALYLCASSLASAGAVQETQYFGPGTRLLVL.

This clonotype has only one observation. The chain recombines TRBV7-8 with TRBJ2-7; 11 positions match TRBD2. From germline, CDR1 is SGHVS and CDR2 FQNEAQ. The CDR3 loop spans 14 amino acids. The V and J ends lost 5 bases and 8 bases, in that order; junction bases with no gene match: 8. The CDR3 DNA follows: TGTGCCAGCAGCATTAGCGGGAGGGCCTCAAAGCAGTACTTC. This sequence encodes CASSISGRASKQYF.

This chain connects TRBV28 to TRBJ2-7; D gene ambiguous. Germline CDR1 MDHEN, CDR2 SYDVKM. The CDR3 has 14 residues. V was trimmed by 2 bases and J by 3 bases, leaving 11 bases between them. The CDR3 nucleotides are TGTGCCAGCAGTTTAATAACGGGTCTCTACGAGCAGTACTTC. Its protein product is CASSLITGLYEQYF.

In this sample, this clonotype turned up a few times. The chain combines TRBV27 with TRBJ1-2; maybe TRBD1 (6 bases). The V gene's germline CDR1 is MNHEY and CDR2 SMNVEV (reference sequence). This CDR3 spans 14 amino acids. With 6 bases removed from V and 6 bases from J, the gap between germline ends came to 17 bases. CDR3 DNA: TGTGCCAGCAGCTTACAGGGTTTCGGAGATGGCTACACCTTC. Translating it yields CASSLQGFGDGYTF.

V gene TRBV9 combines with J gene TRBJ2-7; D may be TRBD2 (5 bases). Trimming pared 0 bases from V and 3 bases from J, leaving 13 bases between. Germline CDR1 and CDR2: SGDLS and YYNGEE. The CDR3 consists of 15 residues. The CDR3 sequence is CASSVEDFAYYEQYF. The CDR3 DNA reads TGTGCCAGCAGCGTAGAGGACTTCGCCTACTACGAGCAGTACTTC.

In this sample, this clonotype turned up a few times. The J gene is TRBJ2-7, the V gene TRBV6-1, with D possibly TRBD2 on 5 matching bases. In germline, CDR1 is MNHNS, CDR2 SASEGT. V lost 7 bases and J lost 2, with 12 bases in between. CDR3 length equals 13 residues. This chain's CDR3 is CASKRGRPYEQYF. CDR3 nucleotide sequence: TGTGCCAGCAAAAGAGGGCGCCCCTACGAGCAGTACTTC.

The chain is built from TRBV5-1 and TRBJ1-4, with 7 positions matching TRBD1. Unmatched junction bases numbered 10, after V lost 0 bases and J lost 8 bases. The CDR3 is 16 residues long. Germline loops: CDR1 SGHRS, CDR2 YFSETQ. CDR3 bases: TGCGCCAGCAGCTTGGGGGCAACAGGGGCGGAGGAAAAACTGTTTTTT. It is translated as CASSLGATGAEEKLFF.

DNA for the CDR3: TGTGCCAGCAGCCGCTCAGATAGCGGGGCCGGTACGCAGTATTTT. Its translation is CASSRSDSGAGTQYF. This chain links TRBV2 with TRBJ2-3; 8 bases align to TRBD2. V dropped 6 bases and J dropped 8; count of bases not matched to a gene: 13. In germline, CDR1 is SNHLY, CDR2 FYNNEI. CDR3 length: 15 residues. Full variable domain (remainder filled in from reference TRBV2 and TRBJ2-3): EPEVTQTPSHQVTQMGQEVILRCVPISNHLYFYWYRQILGQKVEFLVSFYNNEISEKSEIFDDQFSVERPDGSNFTLKIRSTKLEDSAMYFCASSRSDSGAGTQYFGPGTRLTVL.

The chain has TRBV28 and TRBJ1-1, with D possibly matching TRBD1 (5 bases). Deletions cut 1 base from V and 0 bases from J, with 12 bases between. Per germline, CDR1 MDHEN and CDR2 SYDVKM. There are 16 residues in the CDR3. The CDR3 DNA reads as TGTGCCAGCAGTTTATCCCACGACAGTTTGAACACTGAAGCTTTCTTT. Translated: CASSLSHDSLNTEAFF. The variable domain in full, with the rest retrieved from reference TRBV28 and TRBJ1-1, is DVKVTQSSRYLVKRTGEKVFLECVQDMDHENMFWYRQDPGLGLRLIYFSYDVKMKEKGDIPEGYSVSREKKERFSLILESASTNQTSMYLCASSLSHDSLNTEAFFGQGTRLTVV.

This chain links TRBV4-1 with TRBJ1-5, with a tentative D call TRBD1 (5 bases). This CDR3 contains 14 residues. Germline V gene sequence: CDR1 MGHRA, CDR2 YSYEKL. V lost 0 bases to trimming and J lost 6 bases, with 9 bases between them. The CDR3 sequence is CASSQDTGGQPQHF. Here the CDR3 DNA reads TGCGCCAGCAGCCAAGATACAGGAGGTCAGCCCCAGCATTTT.